These 27 T cell receptor beta chains were sequenced from one sample in a study of response to subunit inactivated influenza vaccine. Via MiXCR, TCRdb re-called the RT-PCR reads, giving one row per CDR3 protein. The table has about 540,000 distinct CDR3 sequences, less than 25% seen once. The data were also submitted as part of a second study, on T cells expressing NK-cell markers. Per that study: Researchers built TCR beta cDNA using 5'RACE template switching with UMIs.

The sequences come from CD4+ T cells sorted from PBMCs, collected roughly 13 days after vaccination. The receptors stem from a man over 45 who received an inactivated influenza vaccine.

The genes are TRBV20-1 and TRBJ2-3; D not certain. Germline V gene lookup returns CDR1 DFQATT and CDR2 SNEGSKA (reference sequence). The CDR3 runs 14 residues. V was shortened by 2 bases and J by 6 bases, with 15 bases between the two germline ends. CDR3 loop: CSARHIGQLDTQYF. The CDR3 DNA follows: TGCAGTGCTAGACATATTGGTCAGCTGGATACGCAGTATTTT.

Only a few counts were recorded for this clonotype. V and J are TRBV25-1 and TRBJ2-7, with 8 bases aligning to TRBD1. Per the germline V gene, CDR1 is MGHDK and CDR2 is SYGVNS. This CDR3 region has 15 residues. The junction had 7 bases not matched to a gene; V was cut back by 3 bases and J by 3 bases. The CDR3 protein is CASSDPGQGLYEQYF. CDR3 coding DNA: TGTGCCAGCAGTGACCCTGGACAGGGTCTCTACGAGCAGTACTTC.

This chain uses TRBV20-1 with TRBJ2-7, with D possibly TRBD1 on 6 matching bases. Germline assignment: CDR1 DFQATT and CDR2 SNEGSKA (reference sequence). Trimming pared 0 bases from V and 9 bases from J, leaving 15 bases between. The CDR3 runs to 13 residues. The CDR3 sequence is CSARDTGRRLQYF. DNA of the CDR3: TGCAGTGCTAGAGATACAGGGCGAAGACTGCAGTACTTC.

This clonotype was observed a handful of times. V and J are TRBV5-1 and TRBJ2-3; 7 bases align to TRBD1. Germline assignment: CDR1 SGHRS and CDR2 YFSETQ. The CDR3 runs 14 residues. V was clipped by 4 bases and J by 2 bases; unmatched bases: 4. CDR3: CASSNGTATDTQYF. The CDR3 DNA is TGCGCCAGCAGCAATGGGACAGCCACAGATACGCAGTATTTT. Full variable domain (missing parts from reference TRBV5-1 and TRBJ2-3): KAGVTQTPRYLIKTRGQQVTLSCSPISGHRSVSWYQQTPGQGLQFLFEYFSETQRNKGNFPGRFSGRQFSNSRSEMNVSTLELGDSALYLCASSNGTATDTQYFGPGTRLTVL.

CDR3 protein: CASSWTGDSAAEQFF. DNA of the CDR3: TGTGCCAGCAGCTGGACAGGGGACTCCGCGGCTGAGCAGTTCTTC. The rearrangement links TRBV5-5 to TRBJ2-1; 9 nucleotides agree with TRBD1. The CDR3 loop spans 15 amino acids. Trimming cost V 3 bases and J 9 bases; bases outside gene matches: 10. From germline, CDR1 is SGHKS and CDR2 YYEKEE (reference sequence).

There are many counts of this clonotype. CDR3 sequence: CASSRLAGGLSNEQFF. DNA for the CDR3: TGTGCCAGCAGCAGATTAGCGGGGGGGCTGTCAAATGAGCAGTTCTTC. This rearrangement joins TRBV28 to TRBJ2-1; 11 bases are shared with TRBD2. Germline V lookup: CDR1 MDHEN, CDR2 SYDVKM. J lost 7 bases, V lost 6 bases, and 11 bases had no gene match. The CDR3 is 16 residues long.

This clonotype was seen a few times. This chain links TRBV3-1 with TRBJ1-2; possibly TRBD1 for D (5 bases). Trimming took 5 bases from V and 4 from J, leaving 17 bases between them. Germline V gene data show CDR1 as LGHDT and CDR2 as YNNKEL (reference sequence). This CDR3 has 15 amino acids. The CDR3 DNA sequence: TGTGCCAGCAGCGGCTCGGGACTTCGGGTCTATGGCTACACCTTC. It is translated as CASSGSGLRVYGYTF.

This chain links TRBV10-2 with TRBJ2-5; D perhaps matches TRBD1 (6 bases). Germline values: CDR1 WSHSY, CDR2 SAAADI. This CDR3 is built from 12 residues. V was pared by 4 bases and J by 5 bases, with 8 bases between. This CDR3 is CASSGGRETQYF. As DNA, the CDR3 is TGCGCCAGCAGTGGGGGGCGTGAGACCCAGTACTTC.

A note on this clonotype: This sequence may be a read error, since a much larger clone differs from it by one base. CDR3 bases: TGTGCCACCAGTGACCGACTAGCGGGAGAAGAGACCCAGTTCTTC. Protein: CATSDRLAGEETQFF. V is TRBV24-1 and J is TRBJ2-5; 12 bases fit TRBD2. TRBJ2-1 matches the DNA end more closely, so the J call is doubtful. From germline, CDR1 is KGHDR and CDR2 SFDVKD. The CDR3 length is 15 residues.

The chain is built from TRBV7-2 and TRBJ1-5, with a possible D match to TRBD1 (6 bases). Germline V CDR1 and CDR2: SGHTA, FQGNSA. This CDR3 is built from 16 residues. Trimming left V 1 base short and J 6 bases short, with 16 bases between. DNA for the CDR3: TGTGCCAGCAGCTTAGGTCAGGACAGCGTACCTCAGCCCCAGCATTTT. The encoded protein is CASSLGQDSVPQPQHF.

The chain employs TRBV6-1 and TRBJ2-7, with 9 bases fitting TRBD1. J was trimmed by 5 bases and V by 2 bases; bases with no gene match: 4. The CDR3 runs 14 residues. Germline V gene sequence: CDR1 MNHNS, CDR2 SASEGT. The CDR3 nucleotides are TGTGCCAGCAGTGAACCGGGACAGGGTAACGAGCAGTACTTC. Translated, it gives CASSEPGQGNEQYF.

The V call is TRBV5-3, the J call TRBJ2-1; 7 nucleotides line up with TRBD1. TRBV5-3 is placed among ORFs of uncertain function. There are 13 residues in the CDR3. V shed 4 bases, J shed 5 bases, and the junction held 3 bases outside the gene matches. The CDR3 nucleotides read TGTGCCAGAAGCGCCGGGACAGACAATGAGCAGTTCTTC. Its translation is CARSAGTDNEQFF.

This clonotype was observed a few times. Relative to the germline gene, one junction end is altered; a read error may explain this. V and J are TRBV15 and TRBJ2-2; D gene uncertain. The CDR3 consists of 14 residues. Germline CDR1 reads LNHNV; CDR2 reads YYDKDF (reference sequence). CDR3 loop: CATSRDRDTGELFF. The CDR3 DNA reads TGTGCCACCAGCCGAGATCGGGACACCGGGGAGCTGTTTTTT. The variable domain in full, with the rest retrieved from reference TRBV15 and TRBJ2-2, is DAMVIQNPRYQVTQFGKPVTLSCSQTLNHNVMYWYQQKSSQAPKLLFHYYDKDFNNEADTPDNFQSRRPNTSFCFLDIRSPGLGDTAMYLCATSRDRDTGELFFGEGSRLTVL.

This clonotype was counted ten times or more. The gene calls are TRBV20-1 and TRBJ2-7, with 7 bases that match TRBD1. V lost 0 bases to trimming and J lost 3 bases; unmatched junction nucleotides: 5. This CDR3 has 14 amino acids. Germline V gene data show CDR1 as DFQATT and CDR2 as SNEGSKA (reference sequence). The CDR3 bases are TGCAGTGCTAGAGATGCCCGGGACAGCTACGAGCAGTACTTC. It encodes CSARDARDSYEQYF.

This clonotype was counted only a few times. This rearrangement joins TRBV4-2 to TRBJ2-7, with D possibly being TRBD1 (5 bases). Between the trimmed V and J ends, which lost 4 bases and 7 bases, there was a span of 14 bases. CDR1 and CDR2 from the germline V gene are LGHNA and YNFKEQ. The CDR3 length is 13 residues. This CDR3 is CASSPSQGSEQYF. CDR3 nucleotide sequence: TGTGCCAGCAGCCCCTCCCAGGGTTCTGAGCAGTACTTC.

This clonotype was seen a few times. The CDR3 region is CASSGHKQETQYF. CDR3 coding DNA: TGTGCCAGCAGCGGTCATAAGCAAGAGACCCAGTACTTC. J is TRBJ2-5 and V is TRBV7-6; D remains unclear. V dropped 5 bases and J dropped 2 bases, with 9 bases sitting between them. The CDR3 consists of 13 residues. The germline V gene has CDR1 SGHVS and CDR2 FNYEAQ.

The sample holds a few counts of this clonotype. J is TRBJ1-5 and V is TRBV20-1, with 9 bases that match TRBD1. J gave up 4 bases and V 2 bases, and 3 bases lay outside the gene matches. Germline V lookup: CDR1 DFQATT, CDR2 SNEGSKA (reference sequence). The CDR3 totals 14 residues. The CDR3 nucleotides read TGCAGTGCTAGAAAGGACAGGGGAAATCAGCCCCAGCATTTT. Its protein product is CSARKDRGNQPQHF.

The chain uses TRBV9 and TRBJ1-1; D gene unclear. CDR1 SGDLS and CDR2 YYNGEE come from the germline V gene. The CDR3 has 15 amino acids. Trimming cost V 4 bases and J 1 base, with 14 bases left between them. The CDR3 sequence: CASSPALAENTEAFF. Written as DNA, the CDR3 is TGTGCCAGCAGCCCGGCGTTGGCAGAGAACACTGAAGCTTTCTTT.

The chain couples TRBV11-2 to TRBJ1-1; 7 nucleotides align to TRBD1. Germline CDR1 and CDR2: SGHAT and FQNNGV. V lost 4 bases to trimming and J lost 11 bases; unmatched junction nucleotides: 28. The CDR3 length is 19 residues. The CDR3 nucleotides are TGTGCCAGCAGCTCTCCCGACCAACAAAGGGACAGCGAAACCCTAGGGGCTTTCTTT. Translation gives CASSSPDQQRDSETLGAFF.

There are many counts of this clonotype. This rearrangement joins TRBV5-5 to TRBJ1-5; 7 bases align to TRBD1. Losses at the gene ends were 4 bases for V and 6 bases for J; bases not matched to a gene: 10. The V gene's germline CDR1 is SGHKS and CDR2 YYEKEE (reference sequence). The length of the CDR3 is 15 residues. The CDR3 DNA sequence: TGTGCCAGCAGCGTGCAAGGGGGCGCGGGTCAGCCCCAGCATTTT. This codes for CASSVQGGAGQPQHF.

The V gene is TRBV7-2, the J gene TRBJ1-5; no clear D gene. The germline CDR1 and CDR2 sequences are SGHTA and FQGNSA. Trimming left V 3 bases short and J 6 bases short, with 9 bases between. The CDR3 runs to 13 residues. For the CDR3, the DNA is TGTGCCAGCAGCTTTGATCAGACTCAGCCCCAGCATTTT. Protein sequence: CASSFDQTQPQHF. Full variable domain (rest looked up from reference TRBV7-2 and TRBJ1-5): GAGVSQSPSNKVTEKGKDVELRCDPISGHTALYWYRQSLGQGLEFLIYFQGNSAPDKSGLPSDRFSAERTGGSVSTLTIQRTQQEDSAVYLCASSFDQTQPQHFGDGTRLSIL.

This clonotype came up a few times. The chain couples TRBV11-2 to TRBJ2-7, with a weak D call TRBD2 (5 bases). Trimming took off 5 bases at V and 7 bases at J, with 15 bases between the two ends. Germline V gives CDR1 SGHAT, CDR2 FQNNGV. CDR3 length equals 13 residues. The DNA for the CDR3 is TGTGCCAGCAGCCCCCGTGGTCGAGGGGAGCAGTACTTC. It specifies CASSPRGRGEQYF.

In this sample, this clonotype turned up many times. The CDR3 DNA follows: TGTGCCAGCAGCTTCATGGGGACTAGCGGGTCCTACGAGCAGTACTTC. Protein sequence: CASSFMGTSGSYEQYF. The rearrangement joins TRBV12-3 or TRBV12-4 to TRBJ2-7, with 12 bases identical to TRBD2. The CDR3 contains 16 residues. The trim removed 6 bases at V and 1 base at J, leaving 7 bases unmatched.

This clonotype has a handful of counts. The J gene is TRBJ1-1, the V gene TRBV25-1; D may be TRBD1 (5 bases). The CDR3 is 13 amino acids. The germline V gene has CDR1 MGHDK and CDR2 SYGVNS. V shed 1 base and J shed 8 bases, with 11 bases lying between them. Here the CDR3 reads CASSELVGTEAFF. CDR3 in DNA: TGTGCCAGCAGTGAATTGGTGGGGACCGAAGCTTTCTTT.

This clonotype was found many times. The chain has TRBV20-1 and TRBJ2-2, with 7 bases matching TRBD2. CDR3 length: 14 amino acids. Unmatched junction bases numbered 6, after V lost 6 bases and J lost 2 bases. Germline CDR1 and CDR2: DFQATT and SNEGSKA (reference sequence). This chain's CDR3 is CSATGTTNTGELFF. The CDR3 bases are TGCAGTGCAACCGGGACTACCAACACCGGGGAGCTGTTTTTT.

In this sample, this clonotype turned up a few times. This sequence joins TRBV29-1 and TRBJ2-6, with a weak D call TRBD2 (5 bases). The CDR3 runs 14 residues. V was cut by 6 bases and J by 4 bases, with 13 bases left in between. The germline V gene encodes CDR1 SQVTM and CDR2 ANQGSEA. The CDR3 loop is CSVKKAGGANVLTF. The DNA of the CDR3 is TGCAGCGTAAAGAAGGCGGGCGGGGCCAACGTCCTGACTTTC. Drawing the rest from reference TRBV29-1 and TRBJ2-6, the complete variable domain is SAVISQKPSRDICQRGTSLTIQCQVDSQVTMMFWYRQQPGQSLTLIATANQGSEATYESGFVIDKFPISRPNLTFSTLTVSNMSPEDSSIYLCSVKKAGGANVLTFGAGSRLTVL.

This clonotype appeared a few times. The V and J genes are TRBV20-1 and TRBJ2-5; D not resolved. The germline V and J ends were trimmed by 3 bases and 2 bases, with 13 bases remaining between them. CDR1 is DFQATT, CDR2 SNEGSKA, per germline (reference sequence). This CDR3 contains 14 residues. The CDR3 is CSASVTEGQETQYF. As DNA, the CDR3 is TGCAGTGCTAGTGTGACCGAAGGTCAAGAGACCCAGTACTTC.